The 12 T cell receptor beta chains given below trace back to one sample, sequenced in a study of T-cell reconstitution after alpha-beta-depleted transplantation in children. The authors prepared the TCRbeta library with unique molecular identifiers. TCRdb re-analysed the PCR reads in MiXCR, keeping a single row per CDR3 protein. The table lists 150,000 to 200,000 distinct CDR3 sequences, more than 9.5% of them singletons. Sequences were derived from PBMCs, sampled before TCRalphabeta/CD19-depleted stem cell transplant. The receptors originated from a boy aged 2 to 10 with acute myeloid leukemia, due to receive a stem cell transplant.

The sample holds many counts of this clonotype. V is TRBV29-1 and J is TRBJ2-5, with 8 bases identical to TRBD2. CDR1 and CDR2 (germline): SQVTM, ANQGSEA. The trim removed 1 base at V and 1 base at J, leaving 5 bases unmatched. The CDR3 length is 15 residues. For the CDR3, the DNA is TGCAGCGTTGAAGCGCCGGGGGGGCCCCAAGAGACCCAGTACTTC. Translating it yields CSVEAPGGPQETQYF.

This clonotype was observed at least ten times. This chain uses TRBV5-1 with TRBJ1-4; D not certain. The germline V gene has CDR1 SGHRS and CDR2 YFSETQ. This CDR3 is 14 amino acids long. Trimming took off 3 bases at V and 4 bases at J, with 10 bases between the two ends. Here the CDR3 DNA reads TGCGCCAGCAGCTCGGACCCAAGTAATGAAAAACTGTTTTTT. Protein sequence: CASSSDPSNEKLFF.

This clonotype was recorded a few times. The rearrangement joins TRBV19 to TRBJ2-1; a possible D gene is TRBD2 (5 bases). CDR1 and CDR2 from the germline V gene are LNHDA and SQIVND (reference sequence). V lost 9 bases to trimming and J lost 4 bases, with 19 bases between them. The CDR3 is made up of 15 amino acids. The CDR3 DNA reads as TGTGCCAGCCGCCCGGACTTACCGGGATACAATGAGCAGTTCTTC. Translated: CASRPDLPGYNEQFF. Drawing the rest from reference TRBV19 and TRBJ2-1, the complete variable domain is DGGITQSPKYLFRKEGQNVTLSCEQNLNHDAMYWYRQDPGQGLRLIYYSQIVNDFQKGDIAEGYSVSREKKESFPLTVTSAQKNPTAFYLCASRPDLPGYNEQFFGPGTRLTVL.

There are many counts of this clonotype. CDR3 protein: CATRGAGDSYNEQFF. Here the CDR3 DNA reads TGTGCCACCAGGGGAGCAGGGGACTCCTACAATGAGCAGTTCTTC. The chain combines TRBV24-1 with TRBJ2-1; a possible D gene is TRBD1 (6 bases). V was trimmed by 7 bases and J by 0 bases, leaving 12 bases between them. CDR3 length: 15 amino acids. Germline V lookup: CDR1 KGHDR, CDR2 SFDVKD.

This clonotype was detected many times. The chain uses TRBV7-9 and TRBJ1-2; tentative D call: TRBD1 (6 bases). In germline, CDR1 is SEHNR, CDR2 FQNEAQ (reference sequence). V was trimmed by 1 base and J by 1 base, leaving 13 bases between them. The CDR3 spans 16 residues. The CDR3 region has the DNA TGTGCCAGCAGCTTAGAAAGACAGGCCCGTAACTATGGCTACACCTTC. Residues: CASSLERQARNYGYTF.

Ten or more counts support this clonotype. This sequence joins TRBV20-1 and TRBJ2-7; 12 bases map to TRBD2. Germline loops: CDR1 DFQATT, CDR2 SNEGSKA (reference sequence). This CDR3 comprises 15 residues. The V gene end was trimmed by 3 bases and the J gene end by 0 bases; junction bases not matched to a gene: 3. The CDR3 DNA reads TGCAGTGCTAGGGCTAGCGGGAGGGCCTCCTACGAGCAGTACTTC. Encoded protein: CSARASGRASYEQYF.

This clonotype was counted only a few times. The chain links TRBV12-3 or TRBV12-4 to TRBJ2-3; D possibly corresponds to TRBD2 (6 bases). The CDR3 runs to 18 residues. V gave up 4 bases and J gave up 3 bases, with 23 bases separating them. The CDR3 loop reads CASSSTRFRLGFTDTQYF. CDR3 bases: TGTGCCAGCAGTTCCACCCGATTTAGACTAGGTTTTACAGATACGCAGTATTTT.

In this sample, this clonotype turned up many times. The J gene is TRBJ1-1, the V gene TRBV6-1; 9 bases match TRBD1. V shed 6 bases and J 3 bases; nucleotides not matched to a gene: 2. Looked up from germline, CDR1 is MNHNS and CDR2 is SASEGT. The CDR3 spans 13 residues. The DNA of the CDR3 is TGTGCCAGCAGACAGGGGGCAGACACTGAAGCTTTCTTT. Its translation is CASRQGADTEAFF.

This clonotype was counted once. The V and J genes are TRBV7-8 and TRBJ2-7, with a possible D match to TRBD1 (6 bases). CDR1 SGHVS and CDR2 FQNEAQ come from the germline V gene. This CDR3 comprises 14 residues. The ends were cut back, 7 bases at V and 4 bases at J, with 17 bases in the middle. CDR3 amino acids: CASTQGLAIYEQYF. In nucleotides, the CDR3 is TGTGCCAGCACCCAGGGGCTAGCCATATACGAGCAGTACTTC.

This clonotype showed up many times. This rearrangement joins TRBV3-1 to TRBJ2-7, with TRBD1 identical over 7 bases. This CDR3 is 14 amino acids long. Germline CDR1 and CDR2: LGHDT and YNNKEL (reference sequence). Trimming at V came to 0 bases and at J to 5 bases, leaving 4 bases not matched to a gene. Here the CDR3 DNA reads TGTGCCAGCAGCCAAGAAGGGGGCACCCACGAGCAGTACTTC. It specifies CASSQEGGTHEQYF.

In this sample, this clonotype turned up many times. The gene calls are TRBV20-1 and TRBJ1-5; D is unresolved. V was trimmed by 5 bases and J by 2 bases, leaving 13 bases between them. Per the germline V gene, CDR1 is DFQATT and CDR2 is SNEGSKA (reference sequence). The CDR3 runs 14 residues. CDR3 region: CSAGQGLGNQPQHF. The CDR3 DNA reads TGCAGTGCTGGCCAAGGGTTGGGCAATCAGCCCCAGCATTTT.

This clonotype was seen repeatedly, ten times or more. The chain has TRBV2 and TRBJ2-1; D perhaps matches TRBD1 (5 bases). The germline gives CDR1 SNHLY, CDR2 FYNNEI. This CDR3 is built from 15 residues. V lost 2 bases and J lost 9, with 17 bases in between. The CDR3 DNA sequence: TGTGCCAGCAGTGAATTGCAGGGCCAAGGCAGTGAGCAGTTCTTC. This translates into CASSELQGQGSEQFF. Looking up the rest from reference TRBV2 and TRBJ2-1 gives the full variable domain: EPEVTQTPSHQVTQMGQEVILRCVPISNHLYFYWYRQILGQKVEFLVSFYNNEISEKSEIFDDQFSVERPDGSNFTLKIRSTKLEDSAMYFCASSELQGQGSEQFFGPGTRLTVL.